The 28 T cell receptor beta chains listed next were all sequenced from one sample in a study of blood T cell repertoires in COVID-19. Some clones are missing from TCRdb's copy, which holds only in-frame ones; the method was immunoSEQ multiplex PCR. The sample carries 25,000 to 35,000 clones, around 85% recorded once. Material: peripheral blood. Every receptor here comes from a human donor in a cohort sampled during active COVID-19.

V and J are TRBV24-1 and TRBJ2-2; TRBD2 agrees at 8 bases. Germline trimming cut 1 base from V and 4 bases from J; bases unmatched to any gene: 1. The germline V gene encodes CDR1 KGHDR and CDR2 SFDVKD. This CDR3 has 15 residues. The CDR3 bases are TGTGCCACCAGTGATTTCGGGACTAGCACCGGGGAGCTGTTTTTT. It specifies CATSDFGTSTGELFF.

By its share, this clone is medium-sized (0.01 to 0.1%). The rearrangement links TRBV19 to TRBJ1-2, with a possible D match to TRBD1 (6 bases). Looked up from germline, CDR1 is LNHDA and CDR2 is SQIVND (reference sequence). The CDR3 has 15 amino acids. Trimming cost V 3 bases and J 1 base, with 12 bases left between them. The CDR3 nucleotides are TGTGCCAGTAGTATCAGGACAGAACTTAACTATGGCTACACCTTC. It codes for CASSIRTELNYGYTF.

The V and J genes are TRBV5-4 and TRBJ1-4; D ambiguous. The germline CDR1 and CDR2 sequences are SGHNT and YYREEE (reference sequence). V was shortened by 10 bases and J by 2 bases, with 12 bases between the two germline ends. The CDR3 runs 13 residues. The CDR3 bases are TGTGCCGGAAGAAGCGGGACTAATGAAAAACTGTTTTTT. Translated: CAGRSGTNEKLFF.

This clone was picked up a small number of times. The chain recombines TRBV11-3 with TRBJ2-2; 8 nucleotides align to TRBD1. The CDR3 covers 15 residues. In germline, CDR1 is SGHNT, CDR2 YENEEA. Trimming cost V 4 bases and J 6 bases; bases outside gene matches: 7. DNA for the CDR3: TGTGCCAGCAGCTCAGACAGGGGCTGGCCCGGGGAGCTGTTTTTT. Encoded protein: CASSSDRGWPGELFF. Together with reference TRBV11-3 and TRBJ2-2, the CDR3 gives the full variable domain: EAGVVQSPRYKIIEKKQPVAFWCNPISGHNTLYWYLQNLGQGPELLIRYENEEAVDDSQLPKDRFSAERLKGVDSTLKIQPAELGDSAVYLCASSSDRGWPGELFFGEGSRLTVL.

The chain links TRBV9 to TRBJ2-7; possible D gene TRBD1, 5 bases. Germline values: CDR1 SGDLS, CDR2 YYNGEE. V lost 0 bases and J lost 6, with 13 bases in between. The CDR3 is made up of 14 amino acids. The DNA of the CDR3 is TGTGCCAGCAGCGTAGGGTCAGGGAATCGCGAGCAGTACTTC. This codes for CASSVGSGNREQYF.

This chain's CDR3 is CAWSRTGGTSYEQYF. As DNA, the CDR3 is TGTGCCTGGAGTCGGACAGGGGGGACTTCCTACGAGCAGTACTTC. The V and J genes are TRBV30 and TRBJ2-7; 10 bases are a match to TRBD1. Germline loops: CDR1 GTSNPN, CDR2 SVGIG (reference sequence). With 2 bases clipped from V and 1 base from J, the junction kept 5 bases outside the gene matches. The CDR3 is 15 residues long.

The CDR3: CASRGQGNSNQPQHF. In DNA, the CDR3 is TGTGCCAGTAGGGGACAGGGAAATAGCAATCAGCCCCAGCATTTT. The rearrangement joins TRBV19 to TRBJ1-5; 9 positions agree with TRBD1. The CDR3 has 15 amino acids. Per the germline V gene, CDR1 is LNHDA and CDR2 is SQIVND (reference sequence). V lost 6 bases and J lost 0; bases outside the gene matches: 3.

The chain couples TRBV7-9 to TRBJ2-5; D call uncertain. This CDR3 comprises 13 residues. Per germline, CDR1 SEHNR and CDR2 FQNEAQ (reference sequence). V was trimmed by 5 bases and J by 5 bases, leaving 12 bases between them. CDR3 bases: TGTGCCAGCAGCCCCGTGTTTAGCGAGACCCAGTACTTC. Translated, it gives CASSPVFSETQYF.

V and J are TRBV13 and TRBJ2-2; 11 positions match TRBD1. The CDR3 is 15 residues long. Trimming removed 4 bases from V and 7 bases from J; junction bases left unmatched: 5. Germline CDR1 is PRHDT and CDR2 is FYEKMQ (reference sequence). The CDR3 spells CASSYGQGAGGELFF. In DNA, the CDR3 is TGTGCCAGCAGCTACGGACAGGGGGCGGGCGGGGAGCTGTTTTTT.

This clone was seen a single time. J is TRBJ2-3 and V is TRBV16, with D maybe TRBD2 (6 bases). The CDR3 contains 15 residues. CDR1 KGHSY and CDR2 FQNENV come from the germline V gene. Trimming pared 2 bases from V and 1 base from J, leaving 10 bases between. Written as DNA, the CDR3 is TGTGCCAGCAGCCAAATGCGGGACGGCACAGATACGCAGTATTTT. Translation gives CASSQMRDGTDTQYF.

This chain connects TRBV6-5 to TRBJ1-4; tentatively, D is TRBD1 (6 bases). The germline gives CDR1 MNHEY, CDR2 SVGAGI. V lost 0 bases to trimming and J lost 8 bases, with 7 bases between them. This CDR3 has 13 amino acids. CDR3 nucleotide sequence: TGTGCCAGCAGTTACTCCCAGGGGGAAAAACTGTTTTTT. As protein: CASSYSQGEKLFF.

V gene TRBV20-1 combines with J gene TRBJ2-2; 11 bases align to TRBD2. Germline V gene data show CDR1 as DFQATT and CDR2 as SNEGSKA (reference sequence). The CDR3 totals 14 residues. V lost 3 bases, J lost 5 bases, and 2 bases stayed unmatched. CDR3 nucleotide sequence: TGCAGTGCTAGTCCTAGCGGGAGGACCGGGGAGCTGTTTTTT. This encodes CSASPSGRTGELFF.

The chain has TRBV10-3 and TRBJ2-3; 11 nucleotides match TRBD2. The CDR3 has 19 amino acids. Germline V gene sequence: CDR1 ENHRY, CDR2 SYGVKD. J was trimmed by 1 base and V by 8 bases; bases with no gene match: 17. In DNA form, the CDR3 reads TGTGCCATCTCTCAGGCGATAGCGGGGGGGTTATTAGGCACAGATACGCAGTATTTT. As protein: CAISQAIAGGLLGTDTQYF.

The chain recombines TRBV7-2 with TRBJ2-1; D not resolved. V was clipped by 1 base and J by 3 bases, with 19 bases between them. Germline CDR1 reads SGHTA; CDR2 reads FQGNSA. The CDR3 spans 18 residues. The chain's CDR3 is CASSLVNPFSFDYNEQFF. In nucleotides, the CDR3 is TGTGCCAGCAGCTTAGTCAACCCCTTCAGTTTCGACTACAATGAGCAGTTCTTC.

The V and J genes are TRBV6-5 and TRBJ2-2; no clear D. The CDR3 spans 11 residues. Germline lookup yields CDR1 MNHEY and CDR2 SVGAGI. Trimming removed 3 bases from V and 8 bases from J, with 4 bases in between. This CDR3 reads CASSYNGELFF. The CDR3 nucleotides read TGTGCCAGCAGTTATAATGGGGAGCTGTTTTTT.

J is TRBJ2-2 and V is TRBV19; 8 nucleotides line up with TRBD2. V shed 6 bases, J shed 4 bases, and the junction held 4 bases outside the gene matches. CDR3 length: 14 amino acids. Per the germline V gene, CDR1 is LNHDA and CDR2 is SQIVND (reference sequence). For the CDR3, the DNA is TGTGCCAGTAGCCGGACTAGCCTCACCGGGGAGCTGTTTTTT. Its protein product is CASSRTSLTGELFF.

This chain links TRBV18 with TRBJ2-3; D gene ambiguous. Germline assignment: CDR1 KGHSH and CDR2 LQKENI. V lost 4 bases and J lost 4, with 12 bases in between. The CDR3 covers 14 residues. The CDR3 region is CASSLGSKADTQYF. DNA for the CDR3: TGTGCCAGCTCACTCGGGTCGAAGGCAGATACGCAGTATTTT.

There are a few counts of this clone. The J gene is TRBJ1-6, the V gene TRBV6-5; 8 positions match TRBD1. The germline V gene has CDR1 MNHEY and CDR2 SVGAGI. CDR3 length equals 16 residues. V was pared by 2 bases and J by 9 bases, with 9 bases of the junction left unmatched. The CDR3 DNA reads TGTGCCAGCAGTTACAAGTCGGCAGGGGGCGGTTCACCCCTCCACTTT. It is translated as CASSYKSAGGGSPLHF.

In DNA form, the CDR3 reads TGTGCCAGCAGTGAAGATGGGGCGGTGACTGAAGCTTTCTTT. The encoded protein is CASSEDGAVTEAFF. The chain couples TRBV6-1 to TRBJ1-1; TRBD1 might be the D (5 bases). Germline CDR1 is MNHNS and CDR2 is SASEGT. Trimming shortened V by 1 base and J by 5 bases, and 11 bases separated the two germline ends. This CDR3 contains 14 residues.

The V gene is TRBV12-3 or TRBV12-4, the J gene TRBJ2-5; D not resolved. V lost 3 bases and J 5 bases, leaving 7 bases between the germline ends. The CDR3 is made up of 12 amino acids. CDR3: CASSFLVETQYF. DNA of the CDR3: TGTGCCAGCAGTTTCCTAGTGGAGACCCAGTACTTC.

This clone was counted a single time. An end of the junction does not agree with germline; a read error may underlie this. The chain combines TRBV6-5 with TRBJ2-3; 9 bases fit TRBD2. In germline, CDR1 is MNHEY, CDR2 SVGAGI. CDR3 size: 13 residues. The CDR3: CASRGTSKDTQYF. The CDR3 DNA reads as TGTGCCAGCAGAGGGACTAGCAAAGATACGCAGTATTTT.

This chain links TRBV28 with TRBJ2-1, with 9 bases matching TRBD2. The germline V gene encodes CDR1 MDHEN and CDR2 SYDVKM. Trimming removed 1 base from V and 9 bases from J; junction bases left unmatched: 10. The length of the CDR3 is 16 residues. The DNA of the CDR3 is TGTGCCAGCAGTTTATCGGGCGGGAGGGCCTGGGTTGAGCAGTTCTTC. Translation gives CASSLSGGRAWVEQFF.

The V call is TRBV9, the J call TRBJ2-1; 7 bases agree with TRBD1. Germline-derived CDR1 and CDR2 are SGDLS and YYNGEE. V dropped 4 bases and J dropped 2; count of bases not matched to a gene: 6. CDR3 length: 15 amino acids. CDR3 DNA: TGTGCCAGCAGCCCATGGGACAGCCCCTACAATGAGCAGTTCTTC. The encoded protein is CASSPWDSPYNEQFF. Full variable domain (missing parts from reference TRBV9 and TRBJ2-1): DSGVTQTPKHLITATGQRVTLRCSPRSGDLSVYWYQQSLDQGLQFLIQYYNGEERAKGNILERFSAQQFPDLHSELNLSSLELGDSALYFCASSPWDSPYNEQFFGPGTRLTVL.

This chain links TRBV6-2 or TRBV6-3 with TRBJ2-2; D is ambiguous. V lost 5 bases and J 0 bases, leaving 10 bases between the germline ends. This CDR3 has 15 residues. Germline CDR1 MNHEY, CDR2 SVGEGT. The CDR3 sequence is CASSQIQANTGELFF. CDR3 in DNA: TGTGCCAGCAGTCAGATTCAGGCGAACACCGGGGAGCTGTTTTTT.

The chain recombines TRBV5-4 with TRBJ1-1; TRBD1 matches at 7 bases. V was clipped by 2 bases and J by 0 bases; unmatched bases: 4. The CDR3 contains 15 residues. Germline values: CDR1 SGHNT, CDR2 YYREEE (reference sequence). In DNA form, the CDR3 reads TGTGCCAGCAGCTTTTTTGGGACAGTGAACACTGAAGCTTTCTTT. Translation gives CASSFFGTVNTEAFF.

The CDR3 protein is CASSPLDRSSYNEQFF. The CDR3, as DNA: TGTGCCAGCAGCCCTTTGGACAGAAGCTCCTACAATGAGCAGTTCTTC. The J gene is TRBJ2-1, the V gene TRBV7-9; possibly TRBD1 for D (6 bases). Trimming pared 5 bases from V and 0 bases from J, leaving 14 bases between. The V gene's germline CDR1 is SEHNR and CDR2 FQNEAQ (reference sequence). The CDR3 contains 16 residues.

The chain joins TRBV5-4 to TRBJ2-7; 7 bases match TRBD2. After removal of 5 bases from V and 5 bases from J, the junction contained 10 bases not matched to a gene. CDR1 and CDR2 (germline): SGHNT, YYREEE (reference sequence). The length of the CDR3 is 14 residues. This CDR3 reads CASSSGREDDEQYF. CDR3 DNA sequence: TGTGCCAGCAGTTCTGGCCGGGAGGACGACGAGCAGTACTTC.

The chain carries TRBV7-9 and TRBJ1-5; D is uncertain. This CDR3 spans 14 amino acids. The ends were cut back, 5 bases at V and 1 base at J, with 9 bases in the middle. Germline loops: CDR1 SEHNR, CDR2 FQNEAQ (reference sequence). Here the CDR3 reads CASSPMGSNQPQHF. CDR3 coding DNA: TGTGCCAGCAGCCCTATGGGCAGCAATCAGCCCCAGCATTTT.